This is a list of T cell receptor beta chains from one sample in a study of T cells expressing NK-cell markers. TCRdb reprocessed the 5' RACE reads and stores each CDR3 protein as one record, lacking DNA. The repertoire table contains some 500,000 distinct CDR3 sequences. The sample taken for sequencing was blood T cells: a sorted CD56 or NKG2C T cell subset, CD4+ or CD8+ T cells, or bulk PBMC T cells (not recorded which). These receptors all stem from a woman aged 50 to 65 in good health. CDR3s include the opening cysteine and the closing phenylalanine or tryptophan.

v_gene	j_gene	CDR3aa
TRBV2	TRBJ2-1	CAIELRAGEQFF
TRBV6-2/TRBV6-3	TRBJ1-5	CASSPWQGQGNQPQHF
TRBV20-1	TRBJ2-1	CSARLVPLSGSFPQFF
TRBV7-2	TRBJ2-7	CASSLASGSSYEQYF
TRBV6-6	TRBJ2-5	CASSTGLLRTQYF
TRBV24-1	TRBJ2-1	CATSDFGLAGSGEQFF
TRBV5-1	TRBJ2-6	CASSGTGGPGANVLTF
TRBV5-1	TRBJ2-3	CASSAGGAVSTDTQYF
TRBV10-3	TRBJ2-1	CAISESRGGTRELEQFF
TRBV18	TRBJ1-2	CASSREMTNYGYTF
TRBV5-1	TRBJ2-1	CASSSTLRTSGRGDEQFF
TRBV5-1	TRBJ1-1	CASSSLSGTGYSEAFF
TRBV5-8	TRBJ2-1	CASSLASGGQFF
TRBV29-1	TRBJ1-2	CSVLQGDGYTF
TRBV10-3	TRBJ1-3	CAIRPGSTRGNTIYF
TRBV30	TRBJ2-2	CASRRQANTGELFF
TRBV3-1	TRBJ2-3	CASSPGLAGGVDTQYF
TRBV30	TRBJ2-3	CASEAHDTQYF
TRBV24-1	TRBJ2-1	CATSDRKENNEQFF
TRBV20-1	TRBJ1-1	CSASGTQESTEAFF
TRBV14	TRBJ1-4	CASSQDETGWNEKLFF
TRBV5-6	TRBJ2-1	CASSSADRGPGSYNEQFF
TRBV11-2	TRBJ2-1	CASSSQLAGGHEQFF
TRBV5-6	TRBJ2-5	CASSLGSGHQGETQYF
TRBV29-1	TRBJ1-5	CSVETGFNQPQHF
TRBV5-1	TRBJ2-2	CASSFRLAGDTGELFF
TRBV20-1	TRBJ2-5	CSARDQASTDQETQYF
TRBV11-3	TRBJ2-2	CASSPRLAVNTGELFF
TRBV2	TRBJ1-6	CASSEEGASSPLHF
TRBV7-9	TRBJ1-1	CASSSTGGRTEAFF
TRBV20-1	TRBJ2-1	CSAREGTRSRNEQFF
TRBV21-1	TRBJ2-7	CATQQGASYEQYF
TRBV29-1	TRBJ2-5	CSVLLAGIRETQYF
TRBV29-1	TRBJ2-5	CSVGGADRGSVETQYF
TRBV4-1	TRBJ2-7	CASSHTGIGSYEQYF
TRBV7-3	TRBJ2-1	CASSPIAGGSYNEQFF
TRBV20-1	TRBJ1-2	CSAQRGDHGYTF
TRBV6-5	TRBJ2-5	CASSYSVQGVTQYF
TRBV30	TRBJ1-1	CAWRYRANTEAFF
TRBV10-3	TRBJ2-5	CAISTGGETQYF
TRBV12-3/TRBV12-4	TRBJ2-3	CASSLEGQSTDTQYF
TRBV15	TRBJ2-3	CATSRGGGLATDTQYF
TRBV5-1	TRBJ2-3	CASSLYGLAGPDTQYF
TRBV5-1	TRBJ1-1	CASSLLHPGNTEAFF
TRBV12-3/TRBV12-4	TRBJ1-1	CASGGTGHTEAFF
TRBV20-1	TRBJ1-2	CSARVRDGYTF
TRBV4-2	TRBJ2-1	CASIGMGNEQFF
TRBV5-5	TRBJ2-1	CASSLALAGAYNEQFF
TRBV25-1	TRBJ2-7	CASSGRISLYEQYF
TRBV20-1	TRBJ2-1	CSARDPGLGGHNEQFF
TRBV29-1	TRBJ1-4	CSVVEGEKLFF
TRBV10-3	TRBJ1-1	CAISEVPLNTEAFF
TRBV19	TRBJ1-1	CASSHRGGSTEAFF
TRBV4-1	TRBJ2-7	CASSQRETKDYEQYF